The 21 T cell receptor beta chains listed next were all sequenced from one sample in a study of monozygotic twins with cystic fibrosis. This table comes from immunoSEQ multiplex PCR, and its TCRdb copy is limited to in-frame clones, with some not included. Here the sample spans some 35,000 clones, 80% to 95% being singletons. The sample consisted of blood. The receptor set was obtained from a boy aged 2 to 10 with cystic fibrosis.

The chain is built from TRBV19 and TRBJ1-1; D remains ambiguous. The length of the CDR3 is 14 residues. Per the germline V gene, CDR1 is LNHDA and CDR2 is SQIVND (reference sequence). V lost 3 bases and J lost 0, with 8 bases in between. CDR3 nucleotide sequence: TGTGCCAGTAGTATCTCGGCATTGAACACTGAAGCTTTCTTT. Encoded protein: CASSISALNTEAFF. The full variable domain, in which reference TRBV19 and TRBJ1-1 provide the parts outside the CDR3, is DGGITQSPKYLFRKEGQNVTLSCEQNLNHDAMYWYRQDPGQGLRLIYYSQIVNDFQKGDIAEGYSVSREKKESFPLTVTSAQKNPTAFYLCASSISALNTEAFFGQGTRLTVV.

In this sample, this clone turned up once. V is TRBV4-3 and J is TRBJ1-3; 11 bases line up with TRBD1. CDR1 LGHNA and CDR2 YSLEER come from the germline V gene. CDR3 length: 20 residues. V lost 3 bases to trimming and J lost 0 bases; unmatched junction nucleotides: 13. Here the CDR3 reads CASSQNPSGQGVTSGNTIYF. The CDR3 nucleotides are TGCGCCAGCAGCCAGAACCCCTCGGGACAGGGGGTGACCTCTGGAAACACCATATATTTT.

V and J are TRBV27 and TRBJ2-2; D unresolved. Germline V CDR1 and CDR2: MNHEY, SMNVEV (reference sequence). V was shortened by 11 bases and J by 0 bases, with 10 bases between the two germline ends. CDR3 size: 13 residues. The CDR3 DNA follows: TGTGCCGTTGGGGATCCGAACACCGGGGAGCTGTTTTTT. It yields the protein CAVGDPNTGELFF.

The chain has TRBV6-6 and TRBJ1-4; 9 bases line up with TRBD1. Germline assignment: CDR1 MNHNY and CDR2 SVGAGI (reference sequence). Germline trimming cut 6 bases from V and 7 bases from J; bases unmatched to any gene: 9. This CDR3 spans 15 amino acids. The CDR3 here is CASRERDREIEKLFF. The CDR3 DNA reads TGTGCCAGCAGAGAGAGGGACAGGGAAATTGAAAAACTGTTTTTT.

V and J are TRBV6-1 and TRBJ2-7; 8 bases fit TRBD1. The trim removed 0 bases at V and 5 bases at J, leaving 6 bases unmatched. Germline V gene data show CDR1 as MNHNS and CDR2 as SASEGT. This CDR3 contains 15 residues. The CDR3 region is CASSEALAGGHEQYF. CDR3 bases: TGTGCCAGCAGTGAAGCATTGGCAGGGGGCCACGAGCAGTACTTC.

The chain has TRBV5-1 and TRBJ1-1, with a weak D call TRBD1 (5 bases). The V gene lost 0 bases and the J gene lost 5 bases, with 11 bases spanning the gap. CDR3 length: 14 residues. Looked up from germline, CDR1 is SGHRS and CDR2 is YFSETQ. For the CDR3, the DNA is TGCGCCAGCAGCTTGGGAGCACAGGTAACTGAAGCTTTCTTT. Its translation: CASSLGAQVTEAFF.

The V gene is TRBV7-9, the J gene TRBJ2-7, with D unclear. This CDR3 has 14 residues. Trimming shortened V by 3 bases and J by 4 bases, and 13 bases separated the two germline ends. Germline V CDR1 and CDR2: SEHNR, FQNEAQ (reference sequence). The CDR3 sequence is CASSLVGSSYEQYF. The CDR3 DNA sequence: TGTGCCAGCAGCTTGGTAGGGTCCAGTTACGAGCAGTACTTC.

This chain connects TRBV15 to TRBJ2-7; D might be TRBD2 (6 bases). V was cut by 0 bases and J by 6 bases, with 15 bases left in between. Germline V gene lookup returns CDR1 LNHNV and CDR2 YYDKDF (reference sequence). There are 15 residues in the CDR3. In DNA, the CDR3 is TGTGCCACCAGCAGAGATTCTGGGGACTCTCCCGAGCAGTACTTC. The encoded protein is CATSRDSGDSPEQYF.

The gene calls are TRBV7-3 and TRBJ2-5; tentatively, D is TRBD2 (7 bases). CDR3 size: 15 residues. Trimming pared 5 bases from V and 2 bases from J, leaving 15 bases between. Germline lookup yields CDR1 SGHTA and CDR2 FQGTGA. CDR3 loop: CASSHGGLGQETQYF. The CDR3 DNA sequence: TGTGCCAGCAGCCACGGGGGGCTAGGACAAGAGACCCAGTACTTC.

The rearrangement uses TRBV11-2 and TRBJ2-7; 7 bases line up with TRBD1. Losses at the gene ends were 4 bases for V and 1 base for J; bases not matched to a gene: 7. The CDR3 loop spans 15 amino acids. From germline, CDR1 is SGHAT and CDR2 FQNNGV. The CDR3 region is CASSYGTVHSYEQYF. The CDR3 nucleotides are TGTGCCAGCAGCTACGGGACAGTCCATTCCTACGAGCAGTACTTC.

The rearrangement joins TRBV11-2 to TRBJ2-7, with D hard to call. The CDR3 contains 17 residues. Germline loops: CDR1 SGHAT, CDR2 FQNNGV. Trimming took off 1 base at V and 3 bases at J, with 19 bases between the two ends. The CDR3 DNA reads as TGTGCCAGCAGCTTAGGGGTCTTAGGGCAGATCGACTACGAGCAGTACTTC. Its translation: CASSLGVLGQIDYEQYF.

The chain employs TRBV19 and TRBJ2-2; 8 bases map to TRBD2. CDR3 length equals 17 residues. V lost 7 bases to trimming and J lost 2 bases; unmatched junction nucleotides: 12. CDR1 and CDR2 (germline): LNHDA, SQIVND (reference sequence). As DNA, the CDR3 is TGTGCCAGTACCCATTTTTCGGGAGGGTCCAACACCGGGGAGCTGTTTTTT. It specifies CASTHFSGGSNTGELFF.

This sequence joins TRBV11-2 and TRBJ1-4; 7 nucleotides match TRBD1. Trimming at V came to 6 bases and at J to 0 bases, leaving 4 bases not matched to a gene. The CDR3 runs 15 residues. Germline CDR1 reads SGHAT; CDR2 reads FQNNGV. CDR3 coding DNA: TGTGCCAGCAGAACAGGACAGGCAACTAATGAAAAACTGTTTTTT. Translation gives CASRTGQATNEKLFF. Based on the CDR3 plus reference TRBV11-2 and TRBJ1-4, the full variable domain is EAGVAQSPRYKIIEKRQSVAFWCNPISGHATLYWYQQILGQGPKLLIQFQNNGVVDDSQLPKDRFSAERLKGVDSTLKIQPAKLEDSAVYLCASRTGQATNEKLFFGSGTQLSVL.

This clone was picked up one time. The chain joins TRBV7-9 to TRBJ1-3; D is unresolved. Germline-derived CDR1 and CDR2 are SEHNR and FQNEAQ (reference sequence). The length of the CDR3 is 12 residues. The V end lost 1 base, the J end lost 12 bases, and 10 bases lay between the germline ends. CDR3 in DNA: TGTGCCAGCAGCTTAGAGGAGAGAAGCATATATTTT. Residues: CASSLEERSIYF.

J is TRBJ1-6 and V is TRBV18, with a possible D match to TRBD1 (5 bases). V gave up 2 bases and J gave up 1 base, with 9 bases separating them. The CDR3 is 16 amino acids. Per the germline V gene, CDR1 is KGHSH and CDR2 is LQKENI. The CDR3 region is CASSPGAGSYNSPLHF. Here the CDR3 DNA reads TGTGCCAGCTCACCAGGGGCCGGGTCCTATAATTCACCCCTCCACTTT. Looking up the rest from reference TRBV18 and TRBJ1-6 gives the full variable domain: NAGVMQNPRHLVRRRGQEARLRCSPMKGHSHVYWYRQLPEEGLKFMVYLQKENIIDESGMPKERFSAEFPKEGPSILRIQQVVRGDSAAYFCASSPGAGSYNSPLHFGNGTRLTVT.

This clone was detected once. The gene calls are TRBV7-3 and TRBJ2-5; 13 bases line up with TRBD2. This CDR3 contains 15 residues. V lost 5 bases to trimming and J lost 2 bases; unmatched junction nucleotides: 2. In germline, CDR1 is SGHTA, CDR2 FQGTGA. CDR3 in DNA: TGTGCCAGCAGCGCGGGACTAGCGGGGCAAGAGACCCAGTACTTC. This encodes CASSAGLAGQETQYF. Drawing the rest from reference TRBV7-3 and TRBJ2-5, the complete variable domain is GAGVSQTPSNKVTEKGKYVELRCDPISGHTALYWYRQSLGQGPEFLIYFQGTGAADDSGLPNDRFFAVRPEGSVSTLKIQRTERGDSAVYLCASSAGLAGQETQYFGPGTRLLVL.

The chain uses TRBV7-2 and TRBJ1-2; D gene uncertain. CDR1 is SGHTA and CDR2 is FQGNSA in the germline V gene. Trimming pared 2 bases from V and 4 bases from J, leaving 20 bases between. The CDR3 totals 17 residues. DNA of the CDR3: TGTGCCAGCAGCTTATCCCCTCAGACATTGCTTAGCTATGGCTACACCTTC. Translation gives CASSLSPQTLLSYGYTF.

V usage is TRBV29-1 and J usage is TRBJ1-3; 8 bases are shared with TRBD1. This CDR3 spans 14 amino acids. CDR1 is SQVTM, CDR2 ANQGSEA, per germline. V was pared by 4 bases and J by 0 bases, with 2 bases of the junction left unmatched. The CDR3 DNA reads TGCAGCGTTGTCGGGACAGGCTCTGGAAACACCATATATTTT. Encoded protein: CSVVGTGSGNTIYF.

This clone appeared once. This chain uses TRBV7-6 with TRBJ1-2; 7 bases are shared with TRBD1. The CDR3 is made up of 15 amino acids. Germline V gives CDR1 SGHVS, CDR2 FNYEAQ. The V segment lost 3 bases and the J segment 0 bases; nucleotides outside the gene matches: 4. The CDR3 sequence: CASSLGQNANYGYTF. DNA of the CDR3: TGTGCCAGCAGCTTGGGACAGAACGCTAACTATGGCTACACCTTC.

This chain uses TRBV29-1 with TRBJ1-3; 8 bases match TRBD1. The V gene end was trimmed by 7 bases and the J gene end by 2 bases; junction bases not matched to a gene: 1. Per germline, CDR1 SQVTM and CDR2 ANQGSEA. CDR3 length: 12 residues. The CDR3 spells CSAGGAGNTIYF. CDR3 in DNA: TGCAGCGCAGGGGGCGCTGGAAACACCATATATTTT.

This clone came up a few times. The gene calls are TRBV6-5 and TRBJ2-2; D could derive from TRBD1 or TRBD2 (5 bases each). The CDR3 is made up of 14 amino acids. CDR1 is MNHEY and CDR2 is SVGAGI in the germline V gene. V gave up 6 bases and J gave up 1 base, with 9 bases separating them. The DNA of the CDR3 is TGTGCCAGCAGAGGGGAGCTGAACACCGGGGAGCTGTTTTTT. Translating it yields CASRGELNTGELFF.